This T cell receptor (beta chain) was captured by sequencing in a study of blood T cell repertoires in COVID-19. The overall study: Acute and convalescent COVID-19 specimens originated in the United States, Italy and Spain.

The method was immunoSEQ multiplex PCR; TCRdb's version includes in-frame clones alone and lacks a portion of them. The data contain 230,000 or so clones, around 80% of them seen just once; the ten biggest clones take up 2% to 2.5%. V shed 4 bases and J 4 bases; nucleotides not matched to a gene: 7. Germline CDR1 SGDLS, CDR2 YYNGEE. This CDR3 has 15 residues. This receptor was identified in a man aged 35 to 55 who had recovered from COVID-19. Sequences were obtained from peripheral blood. The chain combines TRBV9 with TRBJ2-3, with 9 bases that match TRBD2. CDR3 loop: CASSPTAGGADTQYF. The CDR3 bases are TGTGCCAGCAGCCCAACAGCGGGGGGTGCAGATACGCAGTATTTT.